What follows is one T cell receptor beta chain and its context. Its antigen target is currently unknown. No base quality values were provided; no much bigger clone lies one nucleotide off. The library was obtained by the immunoSEQ multiplex PCR assay. For the multiplex PCR, a mixture combining 60 forward primers for TCR Vbeta segments and 13 reverse primers for TCR Jbeta segments was used. A multiplex PCR assay on genomic DNA amplified the CDR3 region of rearranged TCR beta genes. Amplified TCR beta libraries were sequenced as 87-base-pair reads on the Illumina HiSeq System. As for the authors' bioinformatics: Across the roughly 640 repertoires, a later analysis counted 60 million to 90 million unique TCR beta chains, roughly 11 million of which were shared by at least two donors. Raw reads were error-corrected and collapsed into unique sequences with a nearest-neighbor algorithm that merged closely related sequences to remove PCR and sequencing errors. To assign V, D and J gene segments, CDR3 sequences were aligned to IMGT reference sequences. For a sequence to be retained, at least a six-nucleotide match to both a V gene segment and a J gene segment was required. A rearrangement counted as productive if the CDR3 had no stop codons and remained in frame with V and J, and every other rearrangement counted as non-productive. Following IMGT convention, CDR3 was defined as the stretch from the second conserved V-encoded cysteine to the conserved J-encoded phenylalanine. The earlier analysis of approximately 500 of the donors excluded sequences that lacked an unambiguous match to a single V gene segment. An earlier analysis of about 600 of the donors called V segments functional above 56.7% productive rearrangements and segregating when the between-donor standard deviation exceeded 5%. A statistical classification framework was built to diagnose cytomegalovirus status from the catalog of TCR beta chain sequences. V and J gene assignment, in a later analysis, came from comparing TCR nucleotide sequences with IMGT/GENE-DB human TR gene sequences. In a later analysis, CDR3 sequences and most-parsimonious VDJ recombination scenarios were assigned using the TCRdist pipeline. In a later analysis, each TCR beta chain was defined by its CDR3 amino acid sequence together with its V-gene family, and reads without a unique V-gene family were excluded. A later analysis removed several hundred highly shared, low-generation-probability nucleotide sequences to deal with suspected cross-contamination and a sequencing artifact. For each public chain, a later analysis derived a clonal expansion index from normalized ranks of inferred template counts within each repertoire. A later analysis computed generation probabilities with a VDJ recombination model fitted to out-of-frame rearrangements, and checked the results against IGoR. A later analysis scored TCR-TCR, TCR-HLA and TCR-CMV co-occurrence with hypergeometric tests, applying a repertoire-size bias correction to TCR pairs. A later analysis estimated false discovery rates by permuting HLA or CMV assignments 20 times. In a later analysis, co-occurring TCRs were grouped with DBSCAN, and TCRdist sequence similarity was added when clustering was performed within HLA-allele-positive subsets. Repertoires with fewer than 30,000 or more than 120,000 public chains were left out of co-occurrence clustering, as were about five repertoires with anomalous nucleotide sharing. TCRdb took this table from immuneACCESS and kept in-frame rearrangements with V and J called. Such tables lack part of the clones; where checked against another copy, unresolved V genes explain under half of the gap, and the rest is unexplained. V, J and clone size are those of that table, while D and trimming were read from the DNA. Here the sample has around 150,000 clones; 81% occur a single time. The ten largest make up roughly 13% of the sample.

The data are from a study of cytomegalovirus exposure and HLA in healthy donors (dated 2017 in TCRdb). General notes on the study: An earlier analysis of 587 of the donors reported approximately 280 Gb of sequence data and around 120 million unique TCR beta sequences obtained from about 170 million T cells. Four or five DR-DQ haplotypes were handled as single units for association and clustering, since linkage in the cohort was strong. To decide whether each TCR beta V gene segment behaved as functional or pseudogenic, an earlier analysis of 587 of the donors relied on high-throughput TCR beta sequencing. The later analysis used no new phenotypic data to find candidate immune exposures, relying instead on TCR beta sequences and their occurrence across donors. Among the roughly 430 genotyped donors, about 85% belonged to the genetic ancestry cluster associated with self-reported Caucasian donors. Class I and class II HLA loci were covered by the typing at four-digit resolution. Typing coverage differed by locus: A, B, C, DRB1 and DQB1 were typed in about 620-630 donors, DQA1 in roughly 500, DPA1 in 606, and DPB1 in 472. On average, over 200,000 unique TCR beta nucleotide sequences were sequenced per donor among roughly 430 genotyped donors of the cohort, with 15% to 20% of those sequences being non-productive. About 280 gigabases of sequencing data and approximately 85 million unique TCR sequences were included in an early release covering roughly 600 HLA-typed donors. In a later analysis, previously published TCR beta repertoires from fewer than 750 donors were re-analyzed and high-resolution HLA genotyping was added so that TCR occurrence patterns could be studied. The study combined high-throughput TCR immunosequencing, statistical association of individual TCRs with disease status, and machine learning to predict cytomegalovirus infection status. In addition to the first cohort of around 670 subjects, a separate validation cohort of 130 or so different subjects was used. The study used immunosequencing to profile the T cell repertoires of approximately 650 subjects and linked those repertoires to cytomegalovirus serostatus. Donor age, sex, ethnicity and CMV serostatus were collected together with the repertoire data. Every repertoire in the discovery cohort had been generated on one and the same sequencing platform. In a later genetic analysis, genome-wide SNP genotypes for 398 of the 666 donors were used, and that subset was treated as a discovery cohort. The aim of the study was to test whether cataloging public T cell receptors could identify signatures of past pathogen exposure. The study at large found these results: In a later genetic analysis, a missense DCLRE1C variant was associated with V-gene and J-gene trimming of TCR beta chains, and the association was replicated in an independent cohort. A later analysis found that TCR association rates varied across HLA loci, with DRB1 alleles showing the most associated TCRs and HLA-C alleles the fewest. CMV serostatus was the only immune exposure information available for the cohort. Correlated functional status among segregating V segments might be attributable to linkage disequilibrium, but an unknown experimental factor could not be ruled out. In a later genetic analysis, fewer N-insertions in productive TCRs were reported among donors in an Asian-associated ancestry cluster than the approximately 710-donor mean. Most CMV-associated TCR beta chains appeared to be HLA-restricted in a later analysis, and the HLA associations seemed to be driven largely by CMV exposure. The study gave a list of some 150 TCR beta chains associated with cytomegalovirus. In an earlier analysis of approximately 600 of the donors, most TCR beta V segments were observed in productive rearrangements about 90% or about 30% of the time, broadly matching IMGT annotations. Some IMGT-functional V segments, including TRBV6-2 and TRBV6-3, could not be distinguished by the 87-base-pair reads and were therefore excluded. The classifier was reported to diagnose cytomegalovirus status with high specificity and sensitivity in both the original cohort and the validation cohort. A later analysis reported that several top co-occurrence clusters appeared linked to parvovirus B19, influenza, CMV and Epstein-Barr virus. The authors suggested that the approach could potentially be generalized to other disease states and immunological phenotypes. The sequencing pipeline was judged likely to have produced a cluster of highly shared sequence variants as a technical artifact. A further reported finding was that TCR beta sequences accurately predicted the HLA-A and HLA-B alleles for most subjects in the first cohort. In this cohort, only TCR beta chains were sequenced, and detectable features were limited by the absence of alpha or paired-chain data. In vitro tests confirmed that three of the cytomegalovirus-associated TCR beta chains recognize cytomegalovirus antigens. Specific HLA alleles were associated with 15,000 to 20,000 TCR beta sequences at a false discovery rate of 0.05 in a later analysis. Assigning TCR associations to individual alleles was difficult when HLA alleles, especially DR and DQ, strongly co-occurred. Most TCR sequences were observed very rarely across donors, whereas some public TCRs were present in many individuals. Because HLA typing was unavailable for some donors at each locus, only the typed subset was used in association tests. In a later analysis, HLA-associated TCR beta chains were found to be more clonally expanded and to have lower generation probabilities than equally common non-associated chains. Because counts were too low, about 15 rarely observed V segments, including chromosome 9 orphons, were left out of the earlier analysis of 500 to 750 of the donors. Presence/absence analyses assumed roughly uniform sequencing depth across donors, an assumption that may not hold.

The cohort comprised 710 or so healthy bone marrow donors. At the time of sampling, every cohort member was nominally healthy, though immune exposures that went unrecorded were likely present. The donor tested CMV seronegative and was one of the 352 seronegative cohort members. Each donor provided a peripheral blood sample, and peripheral blood mononuclear cells were used for TCR beta sequencing. Genomic DNA was extracted from the blood cell samples with the Qiagen DNeasy Blood Extraction Kit. From a lookup of the germline V gene, CDR1 and CDR2 are SGHTA and FQGTGA. For this chain, trimming is 3 bases at the V end and 1 base at the J end, and the number of junction bases without a gene match is 8. Taken from cysteine to phenylalanine, the CDR3 has 17 residues. The read is trimmed to its CDR3 DNA, 51 bases read in frame from base 1.

Sequenced: PBMCs. The source of this sequence is a woman aged 50 to 60 in good health and CMV-seronegative. The rearranged chain carries TRBV7-3 and TRBJ2-1, and TRBD2 aligns with 8 junction nucleotides. The CDR3: CASSLVAGLGSYNEQFF. The DNA reads TGTGCCAGCAGCTTGGTAGCGGGGTTAGGGTCCTACAATGAGCAGTTCTTC.